Described below is a single T cell receptor beta chain sequence and its context. This sample stems from a study of T cells after yellow fever vaccination. Researchers made TCR cDNA using 5'RACE template switching, and this step added a universal primer site and UMIs. TCRdb reprocessed the 5' RACE reads with MiXCR, giving one entry per CDR3 protein. The table records 500,000 to 650,000 distinct CDR3 sequences, about 12% of them present only once. The CDR3 runs to 16 residues. The ends lost 3 bases at V and 6 bases at J; junction bases unmatched: 4. Per the germline V gene, CDR1 is MNHEY and CDR2 is SMNVEV (reference sequence).

The material sequenced was PBMCs, taken on the day of the yellow fever booster vaccination. The chain joins TRBV27 to TRBJ2-2, with 13 bases lining up with TRBD2. This receptor was identified in a man under 40 who received the YFV17D yellow fever vaccine. Here the CDR3 reads CASSFWTSGSAGELFF. CDR3 DNA sequence: TGTGCCAGCAGTTTTTGGACTAGCGGGAGTGCCGGGGAGCTGTTTTTT.